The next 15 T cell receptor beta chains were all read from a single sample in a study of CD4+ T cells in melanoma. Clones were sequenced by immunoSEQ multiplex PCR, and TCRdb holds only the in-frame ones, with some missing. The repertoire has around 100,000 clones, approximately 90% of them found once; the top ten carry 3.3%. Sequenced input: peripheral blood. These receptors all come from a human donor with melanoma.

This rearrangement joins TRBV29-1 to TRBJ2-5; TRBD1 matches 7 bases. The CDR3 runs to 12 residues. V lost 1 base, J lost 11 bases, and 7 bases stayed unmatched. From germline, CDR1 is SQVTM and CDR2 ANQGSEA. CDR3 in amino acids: CSVEGFGQEQYF. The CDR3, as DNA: TGCAGCGTTGAAGGATTCGGACAGGAGCAGTACTTC.

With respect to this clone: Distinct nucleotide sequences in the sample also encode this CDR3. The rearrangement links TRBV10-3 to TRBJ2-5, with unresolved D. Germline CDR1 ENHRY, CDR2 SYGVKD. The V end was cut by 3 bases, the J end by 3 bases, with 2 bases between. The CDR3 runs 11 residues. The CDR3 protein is CAISEKETQYF. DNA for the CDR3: TGTGCCATCAGTGAAAAAGAGACCCAGTACTTC.

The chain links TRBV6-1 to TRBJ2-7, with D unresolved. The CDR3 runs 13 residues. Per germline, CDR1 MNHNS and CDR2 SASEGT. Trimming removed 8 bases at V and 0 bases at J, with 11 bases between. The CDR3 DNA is TGTGCCAGCTCCCCGGGCAGCTCCTACGAGCAGTACTTC. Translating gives CASSPGSSYEQYF.

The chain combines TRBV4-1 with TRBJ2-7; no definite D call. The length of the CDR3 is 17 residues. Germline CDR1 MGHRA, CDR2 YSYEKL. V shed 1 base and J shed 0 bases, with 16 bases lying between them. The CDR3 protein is CASSQVSVIGNSYEQYF. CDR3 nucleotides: TGCGCCAGCAGCCAAGTCTCCGTGATAGGTAACTCCTACGAGCAGTACTTC.

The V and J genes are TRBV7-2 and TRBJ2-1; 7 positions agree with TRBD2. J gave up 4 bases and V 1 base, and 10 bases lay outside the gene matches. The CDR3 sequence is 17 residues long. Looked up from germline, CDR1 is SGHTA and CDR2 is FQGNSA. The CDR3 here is CASSLEFRLAPYNEQFF. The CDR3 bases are TGTGCCAGCAGCTTAGAATTTAGACTAGCCCCTTACAATGAGCAGTTCTTC.

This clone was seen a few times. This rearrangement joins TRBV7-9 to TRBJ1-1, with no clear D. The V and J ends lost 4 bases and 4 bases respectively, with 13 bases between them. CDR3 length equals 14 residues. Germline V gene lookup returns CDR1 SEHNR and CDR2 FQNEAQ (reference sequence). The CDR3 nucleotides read TGTGCCAGCAGCTCCCCCGGACGACGCACTGAAGCTTTCTTT. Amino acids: CASSSPGRRTEAFF.

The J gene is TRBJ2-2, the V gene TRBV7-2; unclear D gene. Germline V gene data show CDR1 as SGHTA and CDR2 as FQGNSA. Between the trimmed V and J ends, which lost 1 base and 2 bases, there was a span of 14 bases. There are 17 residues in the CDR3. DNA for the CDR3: TGTGCCAGCAGCTTAGTCTCCGGTATCATTAACACCGGGGAGCTGTTTTTT. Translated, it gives CASSLVSGIINTGELFF.

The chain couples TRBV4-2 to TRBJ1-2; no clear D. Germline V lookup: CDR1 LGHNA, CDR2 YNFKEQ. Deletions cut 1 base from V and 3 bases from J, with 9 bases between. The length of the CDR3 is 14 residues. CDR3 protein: CASSQVGGDYGYTF. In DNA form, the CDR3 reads TGTGCCAGCAGCCAAGTAGGCGGGGACTATGGCTACACCTTC.

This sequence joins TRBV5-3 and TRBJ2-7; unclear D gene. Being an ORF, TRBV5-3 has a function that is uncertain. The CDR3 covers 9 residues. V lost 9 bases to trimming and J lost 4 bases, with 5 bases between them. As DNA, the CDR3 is TGTGCCAAACGATACGAGCAGTACTTC. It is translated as CAKRYEQYF.

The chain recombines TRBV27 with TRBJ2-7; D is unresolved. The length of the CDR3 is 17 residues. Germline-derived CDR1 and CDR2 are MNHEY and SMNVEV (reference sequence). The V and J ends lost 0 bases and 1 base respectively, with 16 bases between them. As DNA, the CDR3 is TGTGCCAGCAGTTTATCGATGGGCAGATGGAGTTCCTACGAGCAGTACTTC. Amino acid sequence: CASSLSMGRWSSYEQYF.

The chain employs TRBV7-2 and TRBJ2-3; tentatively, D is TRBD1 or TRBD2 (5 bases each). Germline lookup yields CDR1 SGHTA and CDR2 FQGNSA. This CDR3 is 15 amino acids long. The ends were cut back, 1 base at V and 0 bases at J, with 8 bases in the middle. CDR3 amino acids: CASSLGGISTDTQYF. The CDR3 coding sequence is TGTGCCAGCAGCTTAGGGGGGATCAGCACAGATACGCAGTATTTT.

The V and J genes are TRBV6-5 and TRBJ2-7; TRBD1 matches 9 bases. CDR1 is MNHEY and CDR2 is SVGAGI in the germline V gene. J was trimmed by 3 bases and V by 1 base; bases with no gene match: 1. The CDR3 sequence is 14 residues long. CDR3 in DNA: TGTGCCAGCAGTTACTGGGACAGGGTCTACGAGCAGTACTTC. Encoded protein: CASSYWDRVYEQYF.

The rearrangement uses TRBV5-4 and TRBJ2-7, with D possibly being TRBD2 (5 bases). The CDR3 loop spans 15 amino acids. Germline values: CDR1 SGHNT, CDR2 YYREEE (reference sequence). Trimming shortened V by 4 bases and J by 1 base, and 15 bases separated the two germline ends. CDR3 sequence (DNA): TGTGCCAGCAGCCCTGGAGGAGGCCGATCCTACGAGCAGTACTTC. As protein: CASSPGGGRSYEQYF.

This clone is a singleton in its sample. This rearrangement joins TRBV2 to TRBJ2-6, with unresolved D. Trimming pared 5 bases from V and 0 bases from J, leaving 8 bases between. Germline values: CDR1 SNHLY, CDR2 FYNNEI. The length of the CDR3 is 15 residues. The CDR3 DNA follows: TGTGCCAGCAGTAAAGAAAACTCTGGGGCCAACGTCCTGACTTTC. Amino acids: CASSKENSGANVLTF. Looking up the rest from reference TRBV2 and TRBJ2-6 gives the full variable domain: EPEVTQTPSHQVTQMGQEVILRCVPISNHLYFYWYRQILGQKVEFLVSFYNNEISEKSEIFDDQFSVERPDGSNFTLKIRSTKLEDSAMYFCASSKENSGANVLTFGAGSRLTVL.

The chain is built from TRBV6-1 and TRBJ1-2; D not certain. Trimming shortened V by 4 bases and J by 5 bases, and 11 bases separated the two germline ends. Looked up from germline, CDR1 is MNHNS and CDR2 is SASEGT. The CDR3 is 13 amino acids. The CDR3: CASSAAVWYGYTF. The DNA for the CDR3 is TGTGCCAGCAGTGCGGCGGTTTGGTATGGCTACACCTTC.